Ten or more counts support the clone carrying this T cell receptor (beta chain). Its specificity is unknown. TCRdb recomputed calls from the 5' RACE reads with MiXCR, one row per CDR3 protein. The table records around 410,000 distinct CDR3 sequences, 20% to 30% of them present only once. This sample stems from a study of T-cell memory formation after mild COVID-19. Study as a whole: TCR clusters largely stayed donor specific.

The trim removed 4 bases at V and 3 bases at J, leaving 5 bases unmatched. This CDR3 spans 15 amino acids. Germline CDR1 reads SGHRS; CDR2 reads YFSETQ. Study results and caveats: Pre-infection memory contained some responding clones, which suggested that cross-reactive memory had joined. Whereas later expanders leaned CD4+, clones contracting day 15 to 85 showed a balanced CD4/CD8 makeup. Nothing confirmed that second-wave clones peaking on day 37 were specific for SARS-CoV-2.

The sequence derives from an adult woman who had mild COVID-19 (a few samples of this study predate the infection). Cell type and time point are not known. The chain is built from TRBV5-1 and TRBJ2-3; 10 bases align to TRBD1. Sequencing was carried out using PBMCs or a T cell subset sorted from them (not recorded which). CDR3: CASSLTGQGTDTQYF. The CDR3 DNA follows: TGCGCCAGCAGCCTGACGGGACAGGGGACAGATACGCAGTATTTT. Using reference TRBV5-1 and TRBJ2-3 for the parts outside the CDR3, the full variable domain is KAGVTQTPRYLIKTRGQQVTLSCSPISGHRSVSWYQQTPGQGLQFLFEYFSETQRNKGNFPGRFSGRQFSNSRSEMNVSTLELGDSALYLCASSLTGQGTDTQYFGPGTRLTVL.